The 14 T cell receptor beta chains presented below share a single source sample, sequenced in a study of T cells after posttransplantation cyclophosphamide. The protocol was immunoSEQ multiplex PCR, while the TCRdb copy is restricted to in-frame clones and leaves out a portion. The sample has around 23,000 clones, around 73% seen once. Specimen: memory CD4+ T cells sorted from PBMCs. These receptors were obtained from a woman aged 55-69 years in good health, CMV-negative, and a related stem cell transplant donor.

V gene TRBV28 combines with J gene TRBJ2-7; unclear D gene. The CDR3 has 14 residues. V shed 3 bases and J shed 2 bases, with 11 bases lying between them. Per the germline V gene, CDR1 is MDHEN and CDR2 is SYDVKM. The DNA for the CDR3 is TGTGCCAGCAGTTTCCCCAGGCCCCCCTACGAGCAGTACTTC. Amino acids: CASSFPRPPYEQYF.

The chain couples TRBV25-1 to TRBJ2-1, with 9 bases lining up with TRBD2. Germline lookup yields CDR1 MGHDK and CDR2 SYGVNS. The CDR3 sequence is 17 residues long. Germline trimming cut 3 bases from V and 7 bases from J; bases unmatched to any gene: 13. The CDR3: CASSDPRRLAGMNEQFF. In DNA, the CDR3 is TGTGCCAGCAGTGACCCTAGACGGCTAGCGGGGATGAATGAGCAGTTCTTC.

The genes are TRBV6-1 and TRBJ1-1, with TRBD1 as a possible D gene (5 bases). The V gene's germline CDR1 is MNHNS and CDR2 SASEGT. Trimming cost V 1 base and J 5 bases, with 8 bases left between them. This CDR3 has 13 residues. The CDR3 loop reads CASSEVRDTEAFF. The CDR3 nucleotides read TGTGCCAGCAGTGAAGTCAGGGATACTGAAGCTTTCTTT.

This chain joins TRBV29-1 and TRBJ2-5; 7 bases fit TRBD1. Germline V gene data show CDR1 as SQVTM and CDR2 as ANQGSEA. The CDR3 consists of 14 residues. Trimming removed 6 bases from V and 0 bases from J; junction bases left unmatched: 7. The CDR3 sequence is CSVDRQGHQETQYF. The CDR3 nucleotides read TGCAGCGTGGACCGACAGGGCCACCAAGAGACCCAGTACTTC.

This rearrangement joins TRBV27 to TRBJ1-2; D ambiguous. The CDR3 runs 14 residues. From germline, CDR1 is MNHEY and CDR2 SMNVEV (reference sequence). The V end lost 8 bases, the J end lost 4 bases, and 17 bases lay between the germline ends. CDR3 residues: CASSPEGFGYGYTF. CDR3 nucleotide sequence: TGTGCCAGCTCACCTGAGGGATTCGGCTATGGCTACACCTTC.

The CDR3: CAISANYNEQFF. CDR3 DNA sequence: TGTGCCATCAGTGCAAATTACAATGAGCAGTTCTTC. The chain recombines TRBV10-3 with TRBJ2-1; D not resolved. Trimming took 4 bases from V and 4 from J, leaving 5 bases between them. Germline CDR1 reads ENHRY; CDR2 reads SYGVKD. The CDR3 contains 12 residues.

J is TRBJ2-2 and V is TRBV7-3; the match to TRBD2 covers 9 bases. In germline, CDR1 is SGHTA, CDR2 FQGTGA. Trimming at V came to 5 bases and at J to 1 base, leaving 5 bases not matched to a gene. CDR3 length: 16 residues. DNA of the CDR3: TGTGCCAGCAGCCCCCGCGGGGGGGGGAACACCGGGGAGCTGTTTTTT. It is translated as CASSPRGGGNTGELFF.

This clone was seen once. V usage is TRBV6-5 and J usage is TRBJ2-5; D is ambiguous. CDR1 and CDR2 (germline): MNHEY, SVGAGI. The CDR3 is 13 amino acids. The germline V and J ends were trimmed by 2 bases and 7 bases, with 11 bases remaining between them. CDR3 amino acids: CASSYRLGVTQYF. The CDR3 DNA reads as TGTGCCAGCAGTTACAGGCTCGGAGTGACCCAGTACTTC.

This clone was picked up a small number of times. The CDR3 DNA reads as TGTGCCAGCAGTTACGGGACAGGGTACTATGGCTACACCTTC. Its protein is CASSYGTGYYGYTF. The chain links TRBV6-5 to TRBJ1-2, with 9 bases fitting TRBD1. V dropped 2 bases and J dropped 3; count of bases not matched to a gene: 1. This CDR3 region has 14 residues. Germline CDR1 is MNHEY and CDR2 is SVGAGI.

This sequence joins TRBV19 and TRBJ1-4, with 8 bases matching TRBD1. CDR3 size: 14 residues. After removal of 5 bases from V and 6 bases from J, the junction contained 5 bases not matched to a gene. Germline V gene sequence: CDR1 LNHDA, CDR2 SQIVND (reference sequence). CDR3 nucleotides: TGTGCCAGTAGTGAACAGGGGGGAGATGAAAAACTGTTTTTT. This codes for CASSEQGGDEKLFF. The variable domain in full, with the rest retrieved from reference TRBV19 and TRBJ1-4, is DGGITQSPKYLFRKEGQNVTLSCEQNLNHDAMYWYRQDPGQGLRLIYYSQIVNDFQKGDIAEGYSVSREKKESFPLTVTSAQKNPTAFYLCASSEQGGDEKLFFGSGTQLSVL.

The rearrangement uses TRBV18 and TRBJ2-7, with D possibly TRBD2 on 6 matching bases. The ends were cut back, 3 bases at V and 3 bases at J, with 12 bases in the middle. There are 14 residues in the CDR3. In germline, CDR1 is KGHSH, CDR2 LQKENI. CDR3 residues: CASSPGLVNYEQYF. CDR3 DNA sequence: TGTGCCAGCTCACCGGGACTTGTCAACTACGAGCAGTACTTC.

This clone has just a few counts. The V gene is TRBV28, the J gene TRBJ2-5, with TRBD1 matching over 8 bases. This CDR3 comprises 15 residues. The V gene's germline CDR1 is MDHEN and CDR2 SYDVKM. After removal of 4 bases from V and 3 bases from J, the junction contained 7 bases not matched to a gene. CDR3 coding DNA: TGTGCCAGCAGTTGGACGGGACAGGTAAAAGAGACCCAGTACTTC. Protein product: CASSWTGQVKETQYF.

This clone was seen only a few times. The genes are TRBV5-1 and TRBJ2-5; 8 bases are a match to TRBD1. This CDR3 region has 13 residues. V shed 2 bases, J shed 7 bases, and the junction held 4 bases outside the gene matches. Germline V gene lookup returns CDR1 SGHRS and CDR2 YFSETQ. CDR3 residues: CASSFSGGGTQYF. CDR3 bases: TGCGCCAGCAGCTTTTCAGGGGGCGGGACCCAGTACTTC.

The chain is built from TRBV5-1 and TRBJ2-1; TRBD2 might be the D (5 bases). CDR1 is SGHRS, CDR2 YFSETQ, per germline. CDR3 length: 13 residues. V was trimmed by 5 bases and J by 9 bases, leaving 15 bases between them. The CDR3 DNA follows: TGCGCCAGCAGTAGGCAGGATGGAGGTGAGCAGTTCTTC. Protein: CASSRQDGGEQFF.